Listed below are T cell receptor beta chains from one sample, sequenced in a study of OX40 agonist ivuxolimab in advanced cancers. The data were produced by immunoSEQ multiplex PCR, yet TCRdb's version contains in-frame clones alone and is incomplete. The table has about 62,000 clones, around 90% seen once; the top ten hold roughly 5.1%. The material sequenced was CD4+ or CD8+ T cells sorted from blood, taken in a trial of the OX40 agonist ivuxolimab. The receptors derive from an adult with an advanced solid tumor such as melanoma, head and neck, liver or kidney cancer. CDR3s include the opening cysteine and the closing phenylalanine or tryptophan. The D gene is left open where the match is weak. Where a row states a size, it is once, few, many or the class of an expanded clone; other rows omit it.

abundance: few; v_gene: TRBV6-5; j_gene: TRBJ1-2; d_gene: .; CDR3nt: TGTGCCAGCAGGGACAGCATCATGAACTATGGCTACACCTTC; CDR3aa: CASRDSIMNYGYTF
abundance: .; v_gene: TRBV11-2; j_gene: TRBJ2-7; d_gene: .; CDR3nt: TGTGCCAGCAGCTTACTGGACTACGAGCAGTACTTC; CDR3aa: CASSLLDYEQYF
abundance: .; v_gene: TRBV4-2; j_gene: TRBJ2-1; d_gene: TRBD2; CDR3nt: TGTGCCAGCAGCCGGAACCCGGGACTAGGTTACAATGAGCAGTTCTTC; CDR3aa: CASSRNPGLGYNEQFF
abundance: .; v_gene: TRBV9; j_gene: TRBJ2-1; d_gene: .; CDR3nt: TGTGCCAGCAGCGTAGGTGGCGGAACCTCCTACAATGAGCAGTTCTTC; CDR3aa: CASSVGGGTSYNEQFF
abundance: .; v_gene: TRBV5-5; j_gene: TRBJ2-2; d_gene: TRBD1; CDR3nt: TGTGCCAGCACCCCTGACAGGGTGACCGGGGAGCTGTTTTTT; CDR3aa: CASTPDRVTGELFF
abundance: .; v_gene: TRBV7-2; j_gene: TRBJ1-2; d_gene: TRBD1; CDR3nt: TGTGCCAGCAGCGTCACAGGGGGGCTACCTTATGGCTACACCTTC; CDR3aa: CASSVTGGLPYGYTF
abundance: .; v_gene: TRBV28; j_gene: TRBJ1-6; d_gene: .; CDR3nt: TGTGCCAGCAGTTTGCTGAATTCACCCCTCCACTTT; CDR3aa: CASSLLNSPLHF
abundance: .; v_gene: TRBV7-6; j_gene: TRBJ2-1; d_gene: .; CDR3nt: TGTGCCAGCAGCTCAAGGGCGTCGTTTGGCAATGAGCAGTTCTTC; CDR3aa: CASSSRASFGNEQFF
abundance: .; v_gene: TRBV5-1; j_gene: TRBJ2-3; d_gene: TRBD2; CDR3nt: TGCGCCAGCAGCTTCGCCGGGACTAGCGGCCCAAGTGGCACAGATACGCAGTATTTT; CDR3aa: CASSFAGTSGPSGTDTQYF
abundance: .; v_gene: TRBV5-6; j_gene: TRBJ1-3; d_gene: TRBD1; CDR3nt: TGTGCCAGCAGCGAGCTGACAGGGGCTGGAAACACCATATATTTT; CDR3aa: CASSELTGAGNTIYF
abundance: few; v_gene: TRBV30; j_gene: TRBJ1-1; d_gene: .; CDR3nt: TGTGCCTGGAGTATCAACGACGGCACTGAAGCTTTCTTT; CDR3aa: CAWSINDGTEAFF
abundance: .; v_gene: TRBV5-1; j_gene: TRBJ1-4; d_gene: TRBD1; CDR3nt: TGCGCCAGCAGCGGAAGTTCAGGGGGTTCTAATGAAAAACTGTTTTTT; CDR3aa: CASSGSSGGSNEKLFF
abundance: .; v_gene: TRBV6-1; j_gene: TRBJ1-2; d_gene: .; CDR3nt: TGTGCCAGCAGTTCCCCCTCTGGGACACCAACTGGCTACACCTTC; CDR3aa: CASSSPSGTPTGYTF
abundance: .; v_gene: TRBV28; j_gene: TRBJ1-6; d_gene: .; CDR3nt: TGTGCCACCCAGGGTTTGGCCTCCTATAATTCACCCCTCCACTTT; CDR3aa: CATQGLASYNSPLHF
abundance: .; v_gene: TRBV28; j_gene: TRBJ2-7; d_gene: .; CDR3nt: TGTGCCAGCAGTTTCTCCTACGGCAGCTCCTACGAGCAGTACTTC; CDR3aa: CASSFSYGSSYEQYF
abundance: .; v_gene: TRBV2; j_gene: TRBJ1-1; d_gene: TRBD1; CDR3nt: TGTGCCAGCAAGGGGGACAGTTTGAACACTGAAGCTTTCTTT; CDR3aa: CASKGDSLNTEAFF
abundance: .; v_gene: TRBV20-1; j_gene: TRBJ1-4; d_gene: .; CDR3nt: TGCAGTGCTTTCTCTAATGAAAAACTGTTTTTT; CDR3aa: CSAFSNEKLFF
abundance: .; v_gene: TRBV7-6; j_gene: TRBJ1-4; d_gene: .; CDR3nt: TGTGCCAGCAGCTTAGGAGGTGGGGATGAAAAACTGTTTTTT; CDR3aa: CASSLGGGDEKLFF
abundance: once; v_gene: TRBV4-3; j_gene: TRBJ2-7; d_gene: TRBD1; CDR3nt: TGCGCCAGCAGCCAAGTGGACAGGGTGAGCGAGCAGTACTTC; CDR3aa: CASSQVDRVSEQYF
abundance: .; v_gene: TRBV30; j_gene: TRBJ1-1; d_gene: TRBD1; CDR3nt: TGTGCCTGGAGTGCCACTCGCCCGGGGAACAGGGGGCTGGGCACTGAAGCTTTCTTT; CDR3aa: CAWSATRPGNRGLGTEAFF
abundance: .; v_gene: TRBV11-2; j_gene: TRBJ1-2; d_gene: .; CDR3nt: TGTGCCAGCAGCGGAGCGGGCAGGGGCACTAACTATGGCTACACCTTC; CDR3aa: CASSGAGRGTNYGYTF
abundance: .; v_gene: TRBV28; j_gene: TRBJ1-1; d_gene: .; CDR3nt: TGTGCCAGCAGTCTCCAGGGTAACACTGAAGCTTTCTTT; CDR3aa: CASSLQGNTEAFF
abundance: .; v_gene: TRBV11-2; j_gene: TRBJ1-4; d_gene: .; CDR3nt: TGTGCCAGCAGTAGACAGAGAAGCGAAAAACTGTTTTTT; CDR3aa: CASSRQRSEKLFF
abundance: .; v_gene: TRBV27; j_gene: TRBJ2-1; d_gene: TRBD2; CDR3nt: TGTGCCAGCAGTTTCGATAGCGGGGGGTCCTACAATGAGCAGTTCTTC; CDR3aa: CASSFDSGGSYNEQFF
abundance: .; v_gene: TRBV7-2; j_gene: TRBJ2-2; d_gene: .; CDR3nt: TGTGCCAGCAGCTTCAGAAAACCGGGACATTCGACCGGGGAGCTGTTTTTT; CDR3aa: CASSFRKPGHSTGELFF
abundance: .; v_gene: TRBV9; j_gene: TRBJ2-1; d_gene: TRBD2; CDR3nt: TGTGCCAGCAGCGTAGCTCCCACTAGCGGGACCAATGAGCAGTTCTTC; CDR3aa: CASSVAPTSGTNEQFF
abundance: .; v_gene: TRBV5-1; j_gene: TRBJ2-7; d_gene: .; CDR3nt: TGCGCCAGCAGCTTGGCGGCCGACTACGAGCAGTACTTC; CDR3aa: CASSLAADYEQYF
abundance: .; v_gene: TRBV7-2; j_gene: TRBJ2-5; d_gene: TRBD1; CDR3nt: TGTGCCAGCAGCTTAGCGCATGACCCCAGAGGGGGCACCCAGTACTTC; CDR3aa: CASSLAHDPRGGTQYF
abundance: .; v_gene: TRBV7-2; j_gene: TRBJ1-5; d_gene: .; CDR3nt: TGTGCCAGCGGATGGACGGGTAATCAGCCCCAGCATTTT; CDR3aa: CASGWTGNQPQHF
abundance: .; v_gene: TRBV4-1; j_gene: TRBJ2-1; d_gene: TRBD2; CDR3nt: TGCGCCAGCAGCCAAGATACTAGCGGGACCAATCAGGAGCAGTTCTTC; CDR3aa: CASSQDTSGTNQEQFF
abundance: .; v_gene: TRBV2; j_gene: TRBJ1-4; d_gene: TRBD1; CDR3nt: TGTGCCAGCAGAATTAGGGGGCAGAATGAAAAACTGTTTTTT; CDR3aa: CASRIRGQNEKLFF
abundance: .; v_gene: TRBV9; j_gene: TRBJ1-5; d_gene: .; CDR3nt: TGTGCCAGCAGCGTAGCAGGGGTTAGTCAGCCCCAGCATTTT; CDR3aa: CASSVAGVSQPQHF
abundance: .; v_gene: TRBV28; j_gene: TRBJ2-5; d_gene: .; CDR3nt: TGTGCCAGCAGTTTATTTGTTTTGGAGACCCAGTACTTC; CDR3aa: CASSLFVLETQYF
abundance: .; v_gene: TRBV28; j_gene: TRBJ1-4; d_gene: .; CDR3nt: TGTGCCAGCAGTTTCGGCGGGTTCAATGAAAAACTGTTTTTT; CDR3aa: CASSFGGFNEKLFF
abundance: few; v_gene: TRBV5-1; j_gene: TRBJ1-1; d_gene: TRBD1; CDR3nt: TGCGCCAGCAGCTGGACCGGGGGAGGGGGCTCGGCTGAAGCTTTCTTT; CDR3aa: CASSWTGGGGSAEAFF
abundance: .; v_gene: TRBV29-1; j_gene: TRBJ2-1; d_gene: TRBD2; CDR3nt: TGCAGCGTTACCGAGCCCAGCGGGGGTTACAATGAGCAGTTCTTC; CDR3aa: CSVTEPSGGYNEQFF
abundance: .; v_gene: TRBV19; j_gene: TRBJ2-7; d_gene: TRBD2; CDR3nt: TGTGCCAGTAGTATTGGTGCGGGAGGGGGATACTACGAGCAGTACTTC; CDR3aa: CASSIGAGGGYYEQYF
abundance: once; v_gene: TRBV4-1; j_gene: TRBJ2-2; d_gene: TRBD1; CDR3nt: TGCGCCAGCAGTCACGGGACAGGGACCGGGGAGCTGTTTTTT; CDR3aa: CASSHGTGTGELFF
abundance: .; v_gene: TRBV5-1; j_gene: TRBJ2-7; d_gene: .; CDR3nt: TGCGCCAGCAGCTTGGCCGGGGGGCTGGCGCTAGGGCAGTACTTC; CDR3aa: CASSLAGGLALGQYF
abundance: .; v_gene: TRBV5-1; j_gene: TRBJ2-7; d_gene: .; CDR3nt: TGCGCCAGCAGCTTGATTGACCCCGGGTACGAGCAGTACTTC; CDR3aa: CASSLIDPGYEQYF
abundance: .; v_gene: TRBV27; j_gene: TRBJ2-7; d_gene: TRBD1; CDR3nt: TGTGCCAGCAGTCACCGGGACAGTTACGAGCAGTACTTC; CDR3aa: CASSHRDSYEQYF
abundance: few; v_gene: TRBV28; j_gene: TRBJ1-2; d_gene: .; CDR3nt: TGTGCCAGCAGGCTCAACCTAAGGGGGGGTGGCTACACCTTC; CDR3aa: CASRLNLRGGGYTF
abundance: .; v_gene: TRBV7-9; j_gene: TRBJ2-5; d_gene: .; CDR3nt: TGTGCCAGCAGCTTAGTAGGGGAGACCCAGTACTTC; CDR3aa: CASSLVGETQYF
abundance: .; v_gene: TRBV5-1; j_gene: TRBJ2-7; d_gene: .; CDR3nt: TGCGCCAGCAGACCGGCTCAGAGCTCCTACGAGCAGTACTTC; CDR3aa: CASRPAQSSYEQYF
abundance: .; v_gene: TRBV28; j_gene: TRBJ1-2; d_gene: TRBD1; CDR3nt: TGTGCCAGCAGTACGGGACAGTCCATTGGCTACACCTTC; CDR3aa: CASSTGQSIGYTF
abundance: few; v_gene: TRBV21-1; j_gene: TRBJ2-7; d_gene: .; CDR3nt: TGTGCCAGCAGCAAAGAGAGCGCGGGGGCATCCTACGAGCAGTACTTC; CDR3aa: CASSKESAGASYEQYF